This T cell receptor (beta chain) is from a study of blood T cell repertoires in COVID-19 (TCRdb year 2020). For the study in its entirety: Collaborator samples came from the United States, Italy and Spain and covered acute and convalescent phases of COVID-19. The samples were drawn from the first 160 participants of the ongoing ImmuneRACE study and from over a thousand subjects provided by 6 global collaborators. A de-identified subject ID, COVID-19 status, age in years and sex were almost always included in the sample metadata. Where HLA class I and class II types were available, the types were taken from metadata supplied by the sample provider, not from assay-based typing. The repertoires were made available in a free public database intended to serve as a resource for research on the immune response to SARS-CoV-2. The prospective study material was composed of cDNA or gDNA derived from T cells, B-cell-depleted T cells, or PBMCs. Subjects who had been exposed to COVID-19, were actively infected with it, or had recovered from it provided the deeply sampled blood TCRbeta repertoires that made up the dataset.

In the germline V gene (reference sequence), CDR1 corresponds to LNHDA and CDR2 to SQIVND. From the cysteine up to the phenylalanine, the CDR3 has a length of 15 residues. Only the CDR3 part of the read is kept: 45 bases, read in frame from the first base. Compared with germline, V lacks 3 bases and J lacks 4 bases; bases without a gene match: 8. The immunoSEQ Assay, a bias-controlled multiplex PCR, was used to amplify TCRbeta CDR3 regions from genomic DNA. As for the original processing: Within the assay, amplification of reference gene primers was used to estimate how many nucleated cells each sample contained. To quantify the absolute abundance of each unique TCRbeta CDR3 rearrangement, sequence reads were collapsed and filtered. For each sample, productive Simpson clonality was calculated by taking the square root of Simpson's diversity index across productive rearrangements. TCRdb stores this immuneACCESS table with in-frame sequences only. Part of the clones is absent; in the studies checked, under half of the shortfall reflects unresolved V genes, and no reason is known for the rest. V, J and clone size are taken as reported in that table, and D and trimming were inferred from the DNA itself. The table for this sample lists roughly 66,000 clones; about nine tenths of them were counted only once. 6% to 8% of the sample is taken by the ten largest.

This clone was counted once. The target of this receptor is not known. Base qualities are not recorded, but no much larger clone differs from it by a single base. The collaborating institutions used their own protocols to collect whole blood in K2EDTA tubes. For TCRbeta analysis, collaborators shipped samples as frozen whole blood, isolated PBMCs, or DNA extracted from either of those sample types. Study-wide conclusions, independent of this receptor: The quantity of clinical and demographic metadata differed by source and by participant and was supplied without curation.

Sample: peripheral blood. The clonotype comes from a human donor in a cohort sampled during active COVID-19. Rearrangement joined TRBV19 to TRBJ2-5, with 7 junctional bases fitting TRBD2. The CDR3 corresponds to CASSMSGGGGETQYF. The sequenced DNA is TGTGCCAGTAGTATGAGTGGCGGGGGTGGAGAGACCCAGTACTTC. Joined to the reference TRBV19 and TRBJ2-5 proteins, this CDR3 gives the full variable domain: DGGITQSPKYLFRKEGQNVTLSCEQNLNHDAMYWYRQDPGQGLRLIYYSQIVNDFQKGDIAEGYSVSREKKESFPLTVTSAQKNPTAFYLCASSMSGGGGETQYFGPGTRLLVL.